This TCR beta chain was recovered during a study of cytomegalovirus exposure and HLA in healthy donors. Study-wide results and caveats: First-cohort TCR clusters tended to co-occur in the approximately 130 validation repertoires, a later analysis found.

To note about this clone: Its antigen remains unknown.

Repertoires were generated with immunoSEQ multiplex PCR, while TCRdb's copy carries only in-frame clones and drops some. The table has about 280,000 clones, around 87% seen once. The sequence came from a woman younger than 30 in good health and CMV-seronegative. The sample was PBMCs.

CDR3 DNA: TGCGCCAGCGGAACTAGACCGACTAGCGGAGCAAATACGAACACCGGGGAGCTGTTTTTT. Amino acid sequence: CASGTRPTSGANTNTGELFF. The rearrangement uses TRBV5-1 and TRBJ2-2; TRBD2 matches at 9 bases. The germline V gene encodes CDR1 SGHRS and CDR2 YFSETQ. V gave up 7 bases and J gave up 0 bases; unmatched junction bases: 19. This CDR3 is 20 amino acids long.